The subject of this entry is one TCR beta chain. V lost 0 bases and J lost 5; bases outside the gene matches: 2. Germline-derived CDR1 and CDR2 are SGHRS and YFSETQ. CDR3 size: 14 residues. In the authors' workflow: From reference gene primer amplification, estimates of nucleated cell counts were derived. The protocol was immunoSEQ multiplex PCR, while the TCRdb copy is restricted to in-frame clones and leaves out a portion. From that table come the V and J calls and clone size; the DNA was used to work out D and trimming. The repertoire consists of roughly 62,000 clones, with 70% to 85% occurring once and the leading ten covering less than 4.5%. The data belong to a study of blood T cell repertoires in COVID-19. The wider study: Some COVID-19 samples were acute and others convalescent; all came from the United States, Italy and Spain. T cells, B-cell-depleted T cells, or PBMCs supplied cDNA or gDNA.

The sample was peripheral blood. The sequence was collected from a man aged 60 to 69 with acute or convalescent COVID-19. This sequence joins TRBV5-1 and TRBJ1-2, with TRBD1 identical over 9 bases. The CDR3 loop is CASSLVDRGYGYTF. The CDR3 DNA follows: TGCGCCAGCAGCTTGGTAGACAGGGGGTATGGCTACACCTTC.